The 14 T cell receptor beta chains below come from one sample, sequenced in a study of blood T cell repertoires in COVID-19. TCRdb keeps only in-frame clones here, not all; method: immunoSEQ multiplex PCR. The sample includes fewer than 250,000 clones, over 70% of them seen just once. Material: PBMCs or T cells enriched from blood (not recorded which). All receptors derive from a woman aged 25 to 39 who had been exposed to COVID-19.

This clone was detected a few times. The J gene is TRBJ1-1, the V gene TRBV5-4; 8 bases agree with TRBD1. CDR1 SGHNT and CDR2 YYREEE come from the germline V gene (reference sequence). Trimming took 2 bases from V and 1 from J; bases not matched to a gene: 4. CDR3 size: 15 residues. The CDR3 loop is CASSFRQGQNTEAFF. For the CDR3, the DNA is TGTGCCAGCAGCTTTCGACAGGGGCAGAACACTGAAGCTTTCTTT.

The chain links TRBV28 to TRBJ2-5, with TRBD2 identical over 12 bases. This CDR3 is 18 amino acids long. Germline V lookup: CDR1 MDHEN, CDR2 SYDVKM. The V segment lost 2 bases and the J segment 1 base; nucleotides outside the gene matches: 8. In DNA form, the CDR3 reads TGTGCCAGCAGTTTAGCCCCTCCGGGACTAGCGGGCCAAGAGACCCAGTACTTC. The encoded protein is CASSLAPPGLAGQETQYF.

This clone has a single count. This chain uses TRBV3-1 (or the pseudogene TRBV3-2) with TRBJ2-4, with 8 bases that match TRBD2. The CDR3 contains 15 residues. V lost 4 bases, J lost 1 base, and 3 bases stayed unmatched. Looked up from germline, CDR1 is LGHDT and CDR2 is YNNKEL (reference sequence). The CDR3 loop reads CASSPSGSAKNIQYF. The CDR3 DNA reads as TGTGCCAGCAGCCCCAGCGGGAGTGCCAAAAACATTCAGTACTTC.

The chain has TRBV11-3 and TRBJ2-3; TRBD1 is a possible D gene (5 bases). The CDR3 has 16 residues. Germline V gene lookup returns CDR1 SGHNT and CDR2 YENEEA. Trimming took 1 base from V and 4 from J, leaving 15 bases between them. CDR3 protein: CASSLVLAGRPDTQYF. The CDR3 nucleotides read TGTGCCAGCAGCTTAGTGCTGGCAGGGCGCCCAGATACGCAGTATTTT.

This chain connects TRBV9 to TRBJ2-2; D possibly corresponds to TRBD2 (6 bases). There are 16 residues in the CDR3. The V and J ends lost 0 bases and 4 bases respectively, with 13 bases between them. Germline CDR1 and CDR2: SGDLS and YYNGEE. CDR3 nucleotides: TGTGCCAGCAGCGTAGACGTTAGCGGACCCACCGGGGAGCTGTTTTTT. It specifies CASSVDVSGPTGELFF. Filled out from reference TRBV9 and TRBJ2-2, the complete variable domain reads DSGVTQTPKHLITATGQRVTLRCSPRSGDLSVYWYQQSLDQGLQFLIQYYNGEERAKGNILERFSAQQFPDLHSELNLSSLELGDSALYFCASSVDVSGPTGELFFGEGSRLTVL.

In DNA form, the CDR3 reads TGTGCCAGCAGTTGGGGGGGGAGCGGAGAGACCCAGTACTTC. It translates to CASSWGGSGETQYF. The rearrangement links TRBV6-6 to TRBJ2-5; 7 bases agree with TRBD2. With 4 bases clipped from V and 4 bases from J, the junction kept 6 bases outside the gene matches. Per germline, CDR1 MNHNY and CDR2 SVGAGI (reference sequence). The CDR3 extends over 14 amino acids.

This sequence joins TRBV9 and TRBJ2-1, with TRBD2 matching 9 bases. CDR1 SGDLS and CDR2 YYNGEE come from the germline V gene. The CDR3 contains 16 residues. J lost 4 bases, V lost 3 bases, and 8 bases had no gene match. CDR3: CASSASGAGGYNEQFF. The CDR3 nucleotides are TGTGCCAGCAGCGCATCGGGAGCGGGAGGTTACAATGAGCAGTTCTTC.

The chain employs TRBV19 and TRBJ2-1, with 10 bases fitting TRBD2. Trimming at V came to 7 bases and at J to 0 bases, leaving 3 bases not matched to a gene. The CDR3 runs to 15 residues. The germline V gene encodes CDR1 LNHDA and CDR2 SQIVND (reference sequence). For the CDR3, the DNA is TGTGCCAGTATTGCTAGCGGGAGCTCCTACAATGAGCAGTTCTTC. Its protein is CASIASGSSYNEQFF. The whole variable domain, remainder taken from reference TRBV19 and TRBJ2-1, is DGGITQSPKYLFRKEGQNVTLSCEQNLNHDAMYWYRQDPGQGLRLIYYSQIVNDFQKGDIAEGYSVSREKKESFPLTVTSAQKNPTAFYLCASIASGSSYNEQFFGPGTRLTVL.

The chain joins TRBV2 to TRBJ1-4, with 8 bases that match TRBD1. V lost 10 bases and J lost 0; bases outside the gene matches: 7. The CDR3 extends over 15 amino acids. CDR1 SNHLY and CDR2 FYNNEI come from the germline V gene. The DNA of the CDR3 is TGTGCCACCCTCGGGACAGGCGCAACTAATGAAAAACTGTTTTTT. Protein product: CATLGTGATNEKLFF. The full variable domain, rest sourced from reference TRBV2 and TRBJ1-4, is EPEVTQTPSHQVTQMGQEVILRCVPISNHLYFYWYRQILGQKVEFLVSFYNNEISEKSEIFDDQFSVERPDGSNFTLKIRSTKLEDSAMYFCATLGTGATNEKLFFGSGTQLSVL.

J is TRBJ1-2 and V is TRBV2, with D possibly being TRBD1 (6 bases). The V and J ends lost 4 bases and 8 bases respectively, with 11 bases between them. This CDR3 is 12 amino acids long. CDR1 and CDR2 (germline): SNHLY, FYNNEI. This CDR3 reads CASSGDTGGYTF. The CDR3 nucleotides are TGTGCCAGCAGTGGGGACACGGGCGGCTACACCTTC.

The rearrangement uses TRBV21-1 and TRBJ2-7; the table's D call TRBD2 went unverified against the DNA. TRBV21-1 is assigned pseudogene status. The CDR3 is 15 residues long. CDR3 residues: CASSKGLAGSYEQYF. For the CDR3, the DNA is TGTGCCAGCAGCAAAGGACTAGCGGGCTCCTACGAGCAGTACTTC.

The chain links TRBV30 to TRBJ1-2, with 10 bases that match TRBD1. Germline CDR1 GTSNPN, CDR2 SVGIG (reference sequence). Losses at the gene ends were 3 bases for V and 8 bases for J; bases not matched to a gene: 6. The CDR3 covers 13 residues. CDR3 residues: CAWSSGTGVGYTF. CDR3 nucleotides: TGTGCCTGGAGCTCCGGGACAGGGGTGGGCTACACCTTC.

This clone was observed a handful of times. The chain combines TRBV10-3 with TRBJ2-1; 10 bases match TRBD2. V shed 7 bases, J shed 8 bases, and the junction held 5 bases outside the gene matches. Per the germline V gene, CDR1 is ENHRY and CDR2 is SYGVKD. The CDR3 contains 13 residues. The CDR3 sequence is CAIMASGRDEQFF. CDR3 sequence (DNA): TGTGCCATCATGGCTAGCGGGAGAGATGAGCAGTTCTTC.

For the CDR3, the DNA is TGTGCCAGCAGTGAAAGGGCTATAGCGGGAGATCCCTCCTACGAGCAGTACTTC. This sequence encodes CASSERAIAGDPSYEQYF. The genes are TRBV25-1 and TRBJ2-7; 9 bases are a match to TRBD2. The CDR3 is 18 amino acids. CDR1 is MGHDK and CDR2 is SYGVNS in the germline V gene. The V and J ends lost 2 bases and 0 bases, in that order; junction bases with no gene match: 11.